This is a list of T cell receptor beta chains from one sample in a study of identical twins. TCRdb passed the 5' RACE reads through MiXCR, listing each CDR3 protein once. This table has 350,000 or so distinct CDR3 sequences, about 12% appearing once. The sample also formed part of further work on yellow fever vaccine responses in identical twins.

Material: CD8+ T cells sorted from blood. These receptors were taken from a woman younger than 30 in good health. The CDR3 runs from the conserved cysteine through the conserved F or W. Fields, in order: D gene, clone size, J gene, V gene, CDR3 length, CDR3 DNA, CDR3 protein. D genes are given only for firm matches. Clone size is given for some rows only: seen once, a few or many times, or a class if the clone is expanded.

TRBD2	few	TRBJ2-3	TRBV4-1	16	TGCGCCAGCAGCCCAGGGGTCACTAGCGGAACAGATACGCAGTATTTT	CASSPGVTSGTDTQYF
NA	few	TRBJ2-1	TRBV7-2	15	TGTGCCAGCAGCTTAGATCAGGGGATGTACAATGAGCAGTTCTTC	CASSLDQGMYNEQFF
TRBD1	NA	TRBJ1-2	TRBV12-3/TRBV12-4	15	TGTGCCAGCACCCCTATAGACAGGGGGATCGGTGGCTACACCTTC	CASTPIDRGIGGYTF
NA	NA	TRBJ2-5	TRBV9	14	TGTGCCAGCAGCGGCGGAGGGAGCGGAGAGACCCAGTACTTC	CASSGGGSGETQYF
NA	few	TRBJ2-5	TRBV10-2	16	TGCGCCAGCAGTGAGTCCAGCCGTGGTAGCGCGGAGACCCAGTACTTC	CASSESSRGSAETQYF
NA	NA	TRBJ1-5	TRBV7-9	17	TGTGCCAGCAGCAGCTCCAGGGACCACTATAGTAATCAGCCCCAGCATTTT	CASSSSRDHYSNQPQHF
NA	NA	TRBJ2-7	TRBV5-4	14	TGTGCCAGCAGCCCGGGGACGCCTCCCTACGAGCAGTACTTC	CASSPGTPPYEQYF
TRBD1	many	TRBJ1-2	TRBV12-3/TRBV12-4	14	TGTGCCAGCAGCAACTGGACAGGGAACTATGGCTACACCTTC	CASSNWTGNYGYTF
NA	few	TRBJ1-1	TRBV3-1	12	TGTGCCAGCAGCCAAGAGGGGATTGAAGCTTTCTTT	CASSQEGIEAFF
NA	many	TRBJ2-5	TRBV20-1	13	TGCAGTGCTCCACGGGACCTCCAAGAGACCCAGTACTTC	CSAPRDLQETQYF
NA	NA	TRBJ1-1	TRBV5-6	12	TGTGCCAGCAGCCCGGAGGGCGGTGAAGCTTTCTTT	CASSPEGGEAFF
NA	few	TRBJ2-5	TRBV4-1	16	TGCGCCAGCAGCCAAGATGAGAGACAAAAAGGGGAGACCCAGTACTTC	CASSQDERQKGETQYF
NA	few	TRBJ2-1	TRBV25-1	13	TGTGCCAGCAGTGAATTCCAGGGAAATGAGCAGTTCTTC	CASSEFQGNEQFF
TRBD1	few	TRBJ1-1	TRBV20-1	14	TGCAGTGCTAGGCCACAGGGGTCAGACACTGAAGCTTTCTTT	CSARPQGSDTEAFF
NA	NA	TRBJ2-1	TRBV5-5	15	TGTGCCAGCAGCTTGGGGCGGACGGTCTACAATGAGCAGTTCTTC	CASSLGRTVYNEQFF
NA	NA	TRBJ2-1	TRBV12-3/TRBV12-4	15	TGTGCCAGCAGTTTAGGTCTGACCCCCCCCAATGAGCAGTTCTTC	CASSLGLTPPNEQFF
TRBD1	NA	TRBJ2-5	TRBV9	14	TGTGCCAGCGGCGCGGGACAGGGGCGAGAGACCCAGTACTTC	CASGAGQGRETQYF
NA	NA	TRBJ2-3	TRBV2	16	TGTGCCAGCAGTGAAGGGCCTAGCCTCCTAACAGATACGCAGTATTTT	CASSEGPSLLTDTQYF
NA	NA	TRBJ2-5	TRBV3-1	12	TGTGCCAGCAGCCAAGTATATGAGACCCAGTACTTC	CASSQVYETQYF
TRBD2	many	TRBJ2-7	TRBV29-1	13	TGCAGCGTTGTACTAGCGGGAGTTGGCGAGCAGTACTTC	CSVVLAGVGEQYF
NA	NA	TRBJ2-1	TRBV3-1	14	TGTGCCAGCAGCCAAGAGGAGGGCCCCAATGAGCAGTTCTTC	CASSQEEGPNEQFF
TRBD2	NA	TRBJ2-2	TRBV6-1	18	TGTGCCAGCAGTGAAGAGAGTAGCGGGAGGGCCTGGACCGGGGAGCTGTTTTTT	CASSEESSGRAWTGELFF
NA	many	TRBJ2-1	TRBV3-1	16	TGTGCCAGCAGCCAAGAGGCATTCGGGATTAACAATGAGCAGTTCTTC	CASSQEAFGINNEQFF
NA	few	TRBJ2-5	TRBV7-2	15	TGTGCCAGCAGCTTTGTAGACTACCAAGGGGAGGCCCAGTACTTC	CASSFVDYQGEAQYF
NA	NA	TRBJ2-3	TRBV2	15	TGTGCCAGCGGTGGGCAGGGGTATGGCACAGATACGCAGTATTTT	CASGGQGYGTDTQYF
NA	NA	TRBJ2-3	TRBV20-1	16	TGCAGTGCCTACTCTGGGGACCCCACGCCCACAGATACGCAGTATTTT	CSAYSGDPTPTDTQYF
NA	few	TRBJ2-1	TRBV9	15	TGTGCCAGCAGCGTAGGGAGGGCGCCCTACAATGAGCAGTTCTTC	CASSVGRAPYNEQFF
TRBD2	NA	TRBJ2-2	TRBV11-2	16	TGTGCCAGCAGCACCACTAGCGGGAGGGACACCGGGGAGCTGTTTTTT	CASSTTSGRDTGELFF
NA	NA	TRBJ2-7	TRBV7-9	15	TGTGCCAGCACCGCCCCATGGGTCCTGACCTACGAGCAGTACTTC	CASTAPWVLTYEQYF
NA	NA	TRBJ2-1	TRBV15	11	TGTGCCACCAGCAGGGGTAATGAGCAGTTCTTC	CATSRGNEQFF
NA	many	TRBJ2-1	TRBV12-5	12	TGTGCTAGTGCAAACGGGTTGCATGAGCAGTTCTTC	CASANGLHEQFF
TRBD2	NA	TRBJ2-7	TRBV4-2	17	TGTGCCAGCAGCCACGGACTAGCGGGAGGGCCTTCCTACGAGCAGTACTTC	CASSHGLAGGPSYEQYF
NA	few	TRBJ2-7	TRBV4-1	11	TGCGCCAGCAGCAACTTCTACGAGCAGTACTTC	CASSNFYEQYF